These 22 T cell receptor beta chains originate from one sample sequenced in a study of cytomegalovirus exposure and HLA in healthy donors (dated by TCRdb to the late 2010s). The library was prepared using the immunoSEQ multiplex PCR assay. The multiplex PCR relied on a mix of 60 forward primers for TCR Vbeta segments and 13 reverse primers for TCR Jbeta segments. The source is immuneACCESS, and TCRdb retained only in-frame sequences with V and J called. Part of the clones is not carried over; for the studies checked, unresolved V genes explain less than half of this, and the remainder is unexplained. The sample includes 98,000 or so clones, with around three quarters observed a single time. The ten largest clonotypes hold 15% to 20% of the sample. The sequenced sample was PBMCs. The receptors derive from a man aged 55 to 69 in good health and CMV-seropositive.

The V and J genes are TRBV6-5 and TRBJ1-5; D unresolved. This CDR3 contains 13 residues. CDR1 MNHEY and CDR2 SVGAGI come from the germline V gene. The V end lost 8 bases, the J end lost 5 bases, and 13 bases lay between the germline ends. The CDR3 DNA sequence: TGTGCCAGCGAGGAGGATCATTATCAGCCCCAGCATTTT. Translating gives CASEEDHYQPQHF.

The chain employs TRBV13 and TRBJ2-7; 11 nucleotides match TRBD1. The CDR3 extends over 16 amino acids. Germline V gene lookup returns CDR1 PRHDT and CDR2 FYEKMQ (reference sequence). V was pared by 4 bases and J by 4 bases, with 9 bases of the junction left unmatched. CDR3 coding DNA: TGTGCCAGCAGCTCTTCGGACAGGGGGCTAGGGTACGAGCAGTACTTC. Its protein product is CASSSSDRGLGYEQYF.

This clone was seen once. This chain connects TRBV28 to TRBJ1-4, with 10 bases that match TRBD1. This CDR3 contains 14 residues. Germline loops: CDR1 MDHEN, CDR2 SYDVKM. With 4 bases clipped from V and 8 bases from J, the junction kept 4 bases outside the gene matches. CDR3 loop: CASSYDRGHEKLFF. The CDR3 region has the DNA TGTGCCAGCAGTTACGACAGGGGGCACGAAAAACTGTTTTTT.

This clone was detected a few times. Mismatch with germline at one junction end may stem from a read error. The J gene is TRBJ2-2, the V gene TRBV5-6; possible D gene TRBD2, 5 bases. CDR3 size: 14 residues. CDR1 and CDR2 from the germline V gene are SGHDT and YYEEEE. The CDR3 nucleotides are TGTGCCAGCACCTTGGGTCGGACTACCGGGGAGCTGTTTTTT. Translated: CASTLGRTTGELFF.

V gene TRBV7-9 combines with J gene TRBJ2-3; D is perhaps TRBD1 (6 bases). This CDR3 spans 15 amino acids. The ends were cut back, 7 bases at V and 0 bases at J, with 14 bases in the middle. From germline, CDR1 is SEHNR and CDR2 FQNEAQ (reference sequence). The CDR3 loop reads CASKIRQASTDTQYF. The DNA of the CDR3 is TGTGCCAGCAAAATCCGACAGGCCAGCACAGATACGCAGTATTTT. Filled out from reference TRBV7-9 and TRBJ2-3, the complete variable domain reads DTGVSQNPRHKITKRGQNVTFRCDPISEHNRLYWYRQTLGQGPEFLTYFQNEAQLEKSRLLSDRFSAERPKGSFSTLEIQRTEQGDSAMYLCASKIRQASTDTQYFGPGTRLTVL.

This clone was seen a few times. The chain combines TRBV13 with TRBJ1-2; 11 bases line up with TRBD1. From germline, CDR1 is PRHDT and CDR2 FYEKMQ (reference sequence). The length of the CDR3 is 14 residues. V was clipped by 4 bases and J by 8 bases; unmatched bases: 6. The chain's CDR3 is CASSYRGQGEGYTF. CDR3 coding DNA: TGTGCCAGCAGCTACCGGGGACAGGGGGAAGGCTACACCTTC.

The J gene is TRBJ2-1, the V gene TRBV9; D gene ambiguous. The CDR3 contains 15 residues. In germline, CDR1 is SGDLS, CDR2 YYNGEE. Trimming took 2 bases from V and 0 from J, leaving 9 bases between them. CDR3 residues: CASSVQPNSYNEQFF. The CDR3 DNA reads TGTGCCAGCAGCGTTCAACCTAACTCCTACAATGAGCAGTTCTTC.

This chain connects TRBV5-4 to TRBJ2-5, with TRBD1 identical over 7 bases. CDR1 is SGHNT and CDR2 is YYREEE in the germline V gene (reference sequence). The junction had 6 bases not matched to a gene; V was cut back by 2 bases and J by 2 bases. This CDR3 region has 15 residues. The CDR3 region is CASSLRGRIQETQYF. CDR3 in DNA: TGTGCCAGCAGCTTAAGGGGGCGGATTCAAGAGACCCAGTACTTC.

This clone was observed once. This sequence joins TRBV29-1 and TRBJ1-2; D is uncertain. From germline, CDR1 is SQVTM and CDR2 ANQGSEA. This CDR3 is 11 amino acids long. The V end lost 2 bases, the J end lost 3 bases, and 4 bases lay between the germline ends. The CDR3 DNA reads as TGCAGCGTTGAACTTGACTATGGCTACACCTTC. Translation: CSVELDYGYTF.

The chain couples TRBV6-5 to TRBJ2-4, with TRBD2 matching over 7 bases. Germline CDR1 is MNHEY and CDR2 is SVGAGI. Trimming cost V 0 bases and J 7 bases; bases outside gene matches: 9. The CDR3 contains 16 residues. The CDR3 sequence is CASSYSPGSGGNIQYF. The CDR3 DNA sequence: TGTGCCAGCAGTTACTCCCCGGGGTCCGGGGGGAACATTCAGTACTTC.

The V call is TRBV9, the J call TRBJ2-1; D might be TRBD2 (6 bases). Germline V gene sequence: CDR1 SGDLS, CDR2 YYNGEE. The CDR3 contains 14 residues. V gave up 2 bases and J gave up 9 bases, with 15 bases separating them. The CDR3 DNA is TGTGCCAGCAGCGTTTGGGGGGACGGGCTTGAGCAGTTCTTC. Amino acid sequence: CASSVWGDGLEQFF. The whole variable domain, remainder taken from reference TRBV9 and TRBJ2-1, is DSGVTQTPKHLITATGQRVTLRCSPRSGDLSVYWYQQSLDQGLQFLIQYYNGEERAKGNILERFSAQQFPDLHSELNLSSLELGDSALYFCASSVWGDGLEQFFGPGTRLTVL.

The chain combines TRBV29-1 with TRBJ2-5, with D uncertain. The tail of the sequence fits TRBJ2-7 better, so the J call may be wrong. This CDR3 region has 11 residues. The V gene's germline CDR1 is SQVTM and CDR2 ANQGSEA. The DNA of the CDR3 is TGCAGCGTTGAAGCCCTAACCGAGCAGTACTTC. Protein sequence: CSVEALTEQYF.

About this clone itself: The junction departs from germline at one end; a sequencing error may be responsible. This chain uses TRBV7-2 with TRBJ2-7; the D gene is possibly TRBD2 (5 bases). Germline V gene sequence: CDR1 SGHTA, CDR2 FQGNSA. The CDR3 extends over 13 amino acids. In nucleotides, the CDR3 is TGTGCCAGCAGCTTATTAGGGTGGGGAGTTTTGGACTTC. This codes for CASSLLGWGVLDF. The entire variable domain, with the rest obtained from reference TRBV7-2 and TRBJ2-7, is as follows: GAGVSQSPSNKVTEKGKDVELRCDPISGHTALYWYRQSLGQGLEFLIYFQGNSAPDKSGLPSDRFSAERTGGSVSTLTIQRTQQEDSAVYLCASSLLGWGVLDFGPGTRLTVT.

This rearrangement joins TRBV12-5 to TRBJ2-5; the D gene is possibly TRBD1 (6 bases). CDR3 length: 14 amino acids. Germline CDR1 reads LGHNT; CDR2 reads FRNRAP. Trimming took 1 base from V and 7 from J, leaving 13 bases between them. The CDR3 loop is CASGLAGAEGTQYF. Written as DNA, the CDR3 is TGTGCTAGTGGTTTGGCAGGGGCCGAGGGGACCCAGTACTTC.

In DNA form, the CDR3 reads TGTGCCAGCAGCTTATCTCTGCGATCCGAAAAACTGTTTTTT. Its protein is CASSLSLRSEKLFF. This chain connects TRBV7-2 to TRBJ1-4; no reliable D call. CDR3 length: 14 amino acids. From germline, CDR1 is SGHTA and CDR2 FQGNSA. V was pared by 2 bases and J by 8 bases, with 12 bases between.

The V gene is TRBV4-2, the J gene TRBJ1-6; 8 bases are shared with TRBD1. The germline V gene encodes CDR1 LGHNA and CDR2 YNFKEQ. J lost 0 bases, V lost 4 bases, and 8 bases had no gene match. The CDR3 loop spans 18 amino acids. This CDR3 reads CASSPQGAASSYNSPLHF. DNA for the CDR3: TGTGCCAGCAGCCCGCAGGGGGCCGCGAGCTCCTATAATTCACCCCTCCACTTT.

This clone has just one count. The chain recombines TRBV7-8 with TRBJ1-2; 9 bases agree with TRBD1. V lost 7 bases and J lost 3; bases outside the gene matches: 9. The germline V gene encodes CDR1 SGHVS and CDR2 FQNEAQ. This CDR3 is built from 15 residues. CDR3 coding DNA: TGTGCCAGCATCGAAAAACAGGGGGCAGACTATGGCTACACCTTC. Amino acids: CASIEKQGADYGYTF.

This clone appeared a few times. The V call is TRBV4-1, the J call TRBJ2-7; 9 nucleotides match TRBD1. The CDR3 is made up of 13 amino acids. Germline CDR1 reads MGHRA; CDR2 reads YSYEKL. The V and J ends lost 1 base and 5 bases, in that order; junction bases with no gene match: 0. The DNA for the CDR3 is TGCGCCAGCAGCCAAGGACAGGGGGACGAGCAGTACTTC. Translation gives CASSQGQGDEQYF.

The CDR3 nucleotides read TGTGCCAGCAGTGCTGACAGGACCACACAAGAGACCCAGTACTTC. This encodes CASSADRTTQETQYF. The V and J genes are TRBV6-6 and TRBJ2-5; tentatively, D is TRBD1 (6 bases). V lost 5 bases to trimming and J lost 2 bases, with 15 bases between them. Germline loops: CDR1 MNHNY, CDR2 SVGAGI (reference sequence). CDR3 length equals 15 residues.

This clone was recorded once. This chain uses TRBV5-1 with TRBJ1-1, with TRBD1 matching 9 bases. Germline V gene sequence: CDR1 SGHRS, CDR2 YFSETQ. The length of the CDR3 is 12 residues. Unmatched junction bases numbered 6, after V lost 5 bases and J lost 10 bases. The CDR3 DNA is TGCGCCAGCAGACTAGACAGGGGGGGAGCTTTCTTT. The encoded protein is CASRLDRGGAFF.

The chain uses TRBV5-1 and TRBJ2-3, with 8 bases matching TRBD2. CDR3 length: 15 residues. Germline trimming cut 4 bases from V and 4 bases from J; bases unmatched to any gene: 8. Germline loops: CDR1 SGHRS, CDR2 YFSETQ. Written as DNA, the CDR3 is TGCGCCAGCAGCGCGAAGGCTAGCGGGTCAGATACGCAGTATTTT. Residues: CASSAKASGSDTQYF.

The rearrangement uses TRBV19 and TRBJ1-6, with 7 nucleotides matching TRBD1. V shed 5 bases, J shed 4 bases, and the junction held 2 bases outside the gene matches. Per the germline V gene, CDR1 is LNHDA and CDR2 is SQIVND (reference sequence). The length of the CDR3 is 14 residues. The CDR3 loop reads CASSPGQYNSPLHF. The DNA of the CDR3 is TGTGCCAGTAGTCCGGGACAGTATAATTCACCCCTCCACTTT.